The entry that follows covers one TCR beta chain sequence. How the authors handled the data: Amplification of reference gene primers provided the estimated nucleated cell counts. The protocol was immunoSEQ multiplex PCR, while the TCRdb copy is restricted to in-frame clones and leaves out a portion. V and J calls and clone size come straight from that table; D and trimming were deduced from the DNA. The sample comprises 110,000 to 150,000 clones, under 85% of which are singletons, and about 9.3% rests with the top ten. This record comes from a study of blood T cell repertoires in COVID-19. Background on the study: The cDNA or gDNA used as material had been derived from T cells, B-cell-depleted T cells, or PBMCs.

The CDR3 covers 16 residues. V lost 6 bases, J lost 4 bases, and 22 bases lay in between. Germline-derived CDR1 and CDR2 are SGHRS and YFSETQ. Sequencing was done on a sample of peripheral blood. V and J are TRBV5-1 and TRBJ1-2, with D possibly matching TRBD1 (5 bases). This receptor was identified in a woman of 80 years or more in a cohort sampled during active or convalescent COVID-19. This CDR3 is CASTLLPGTQIYGYTF. CDR3 coding DNA: TGCGCCAGCACTCTCCTCCCCGGGACTCAAATCTATGGCTACACCTTC.